The sequence of this TCR beta chain was determined in a study of blood T cell repertoires in COVID-19. The overall study: Some COVID-19 samples were acute and others convalescent; all came from the United States, Italy and Spain. The analysed material was cDNA or gDNA that came from T cells, B-cell-depleted T cells, or PBMCs.

Per the original methods: The authors estimated nucleated cell counts from reference gene primer amplification. Method: immunoSEQ multiplex PCR; TCRdb's copy keeps in-frame clones and lacks some. V and J calls and clone size follow that table, whereas D and trimming were derived from the DNA. This sample carries some 160,000 clones, approximately 90% of them seen once, and the ten largest clones take about 4.9%. This CDR3 has 13 amino acids. The germline gives CDR1 SGHDN, CDR2 FVKESK. V was cut by 6 bases and J by 0 bases, with 8 bases left in between. Seattle patients were enrolled during active infection and followed longitudinally.

Sequences were obtained from peripheral blood. The TCR was taken from a man between 18 and 29 years old with COVID-19, enrolled during active disease. The chain employs TRBV14 and TRBJ1-1; TRBD1 might be the D (5 bases). The CDR3, as DNA: TGTGCCAGCAGGGGGCCGGTGAACACTGAAGCTTTCTTT. This gives the protein CASRGPVNTEAFF.